This T cell receptor (beta chain) was identified during a study of neurological immune-mediated disorders. Broader study findings: Sharing of CDR3 amino acid sequences among expanded clones across subjects was absent, suggesting private repertoires in all groups.

5'RACE with 10-nucleotide random UMIs produced the cDNA. TCRdb recomputed calls from the 5' RACE reads with MiXCR, one row per CDR3 protein. The data contain tens of thousands of distinct CDR3 sequences, over 15% of them singletons. The trim removed 1 base at V and 2 bases at J, leaving 10 bases unmatched. Germline V CDR1 and CDR2: SGHRS, YFSETQ. The CDR3 is 18 residues long. The study drew its healthy controls from blood bank volunteers in Maryland, USA. Unsorted libraries were prepared from 2 million PBMCs that had been stored at -80 C. This clonotype was observed many times. Its antigen remains unknown.

The sequenced sample was PBMCs. The sequence was collected from a middle-aged woman in good health. V is TRBV5-1 and J is TRBJ2-5; 11 bases match TRBD2. CDR3 region: CASSLTPSSGGSQETQYF. Written as DNA, the CDR3 is TGCGCCAGCAGCTTGACCCCTTCTAGCGGGGGGTCGCAAGAGACCCAGTACTTC.